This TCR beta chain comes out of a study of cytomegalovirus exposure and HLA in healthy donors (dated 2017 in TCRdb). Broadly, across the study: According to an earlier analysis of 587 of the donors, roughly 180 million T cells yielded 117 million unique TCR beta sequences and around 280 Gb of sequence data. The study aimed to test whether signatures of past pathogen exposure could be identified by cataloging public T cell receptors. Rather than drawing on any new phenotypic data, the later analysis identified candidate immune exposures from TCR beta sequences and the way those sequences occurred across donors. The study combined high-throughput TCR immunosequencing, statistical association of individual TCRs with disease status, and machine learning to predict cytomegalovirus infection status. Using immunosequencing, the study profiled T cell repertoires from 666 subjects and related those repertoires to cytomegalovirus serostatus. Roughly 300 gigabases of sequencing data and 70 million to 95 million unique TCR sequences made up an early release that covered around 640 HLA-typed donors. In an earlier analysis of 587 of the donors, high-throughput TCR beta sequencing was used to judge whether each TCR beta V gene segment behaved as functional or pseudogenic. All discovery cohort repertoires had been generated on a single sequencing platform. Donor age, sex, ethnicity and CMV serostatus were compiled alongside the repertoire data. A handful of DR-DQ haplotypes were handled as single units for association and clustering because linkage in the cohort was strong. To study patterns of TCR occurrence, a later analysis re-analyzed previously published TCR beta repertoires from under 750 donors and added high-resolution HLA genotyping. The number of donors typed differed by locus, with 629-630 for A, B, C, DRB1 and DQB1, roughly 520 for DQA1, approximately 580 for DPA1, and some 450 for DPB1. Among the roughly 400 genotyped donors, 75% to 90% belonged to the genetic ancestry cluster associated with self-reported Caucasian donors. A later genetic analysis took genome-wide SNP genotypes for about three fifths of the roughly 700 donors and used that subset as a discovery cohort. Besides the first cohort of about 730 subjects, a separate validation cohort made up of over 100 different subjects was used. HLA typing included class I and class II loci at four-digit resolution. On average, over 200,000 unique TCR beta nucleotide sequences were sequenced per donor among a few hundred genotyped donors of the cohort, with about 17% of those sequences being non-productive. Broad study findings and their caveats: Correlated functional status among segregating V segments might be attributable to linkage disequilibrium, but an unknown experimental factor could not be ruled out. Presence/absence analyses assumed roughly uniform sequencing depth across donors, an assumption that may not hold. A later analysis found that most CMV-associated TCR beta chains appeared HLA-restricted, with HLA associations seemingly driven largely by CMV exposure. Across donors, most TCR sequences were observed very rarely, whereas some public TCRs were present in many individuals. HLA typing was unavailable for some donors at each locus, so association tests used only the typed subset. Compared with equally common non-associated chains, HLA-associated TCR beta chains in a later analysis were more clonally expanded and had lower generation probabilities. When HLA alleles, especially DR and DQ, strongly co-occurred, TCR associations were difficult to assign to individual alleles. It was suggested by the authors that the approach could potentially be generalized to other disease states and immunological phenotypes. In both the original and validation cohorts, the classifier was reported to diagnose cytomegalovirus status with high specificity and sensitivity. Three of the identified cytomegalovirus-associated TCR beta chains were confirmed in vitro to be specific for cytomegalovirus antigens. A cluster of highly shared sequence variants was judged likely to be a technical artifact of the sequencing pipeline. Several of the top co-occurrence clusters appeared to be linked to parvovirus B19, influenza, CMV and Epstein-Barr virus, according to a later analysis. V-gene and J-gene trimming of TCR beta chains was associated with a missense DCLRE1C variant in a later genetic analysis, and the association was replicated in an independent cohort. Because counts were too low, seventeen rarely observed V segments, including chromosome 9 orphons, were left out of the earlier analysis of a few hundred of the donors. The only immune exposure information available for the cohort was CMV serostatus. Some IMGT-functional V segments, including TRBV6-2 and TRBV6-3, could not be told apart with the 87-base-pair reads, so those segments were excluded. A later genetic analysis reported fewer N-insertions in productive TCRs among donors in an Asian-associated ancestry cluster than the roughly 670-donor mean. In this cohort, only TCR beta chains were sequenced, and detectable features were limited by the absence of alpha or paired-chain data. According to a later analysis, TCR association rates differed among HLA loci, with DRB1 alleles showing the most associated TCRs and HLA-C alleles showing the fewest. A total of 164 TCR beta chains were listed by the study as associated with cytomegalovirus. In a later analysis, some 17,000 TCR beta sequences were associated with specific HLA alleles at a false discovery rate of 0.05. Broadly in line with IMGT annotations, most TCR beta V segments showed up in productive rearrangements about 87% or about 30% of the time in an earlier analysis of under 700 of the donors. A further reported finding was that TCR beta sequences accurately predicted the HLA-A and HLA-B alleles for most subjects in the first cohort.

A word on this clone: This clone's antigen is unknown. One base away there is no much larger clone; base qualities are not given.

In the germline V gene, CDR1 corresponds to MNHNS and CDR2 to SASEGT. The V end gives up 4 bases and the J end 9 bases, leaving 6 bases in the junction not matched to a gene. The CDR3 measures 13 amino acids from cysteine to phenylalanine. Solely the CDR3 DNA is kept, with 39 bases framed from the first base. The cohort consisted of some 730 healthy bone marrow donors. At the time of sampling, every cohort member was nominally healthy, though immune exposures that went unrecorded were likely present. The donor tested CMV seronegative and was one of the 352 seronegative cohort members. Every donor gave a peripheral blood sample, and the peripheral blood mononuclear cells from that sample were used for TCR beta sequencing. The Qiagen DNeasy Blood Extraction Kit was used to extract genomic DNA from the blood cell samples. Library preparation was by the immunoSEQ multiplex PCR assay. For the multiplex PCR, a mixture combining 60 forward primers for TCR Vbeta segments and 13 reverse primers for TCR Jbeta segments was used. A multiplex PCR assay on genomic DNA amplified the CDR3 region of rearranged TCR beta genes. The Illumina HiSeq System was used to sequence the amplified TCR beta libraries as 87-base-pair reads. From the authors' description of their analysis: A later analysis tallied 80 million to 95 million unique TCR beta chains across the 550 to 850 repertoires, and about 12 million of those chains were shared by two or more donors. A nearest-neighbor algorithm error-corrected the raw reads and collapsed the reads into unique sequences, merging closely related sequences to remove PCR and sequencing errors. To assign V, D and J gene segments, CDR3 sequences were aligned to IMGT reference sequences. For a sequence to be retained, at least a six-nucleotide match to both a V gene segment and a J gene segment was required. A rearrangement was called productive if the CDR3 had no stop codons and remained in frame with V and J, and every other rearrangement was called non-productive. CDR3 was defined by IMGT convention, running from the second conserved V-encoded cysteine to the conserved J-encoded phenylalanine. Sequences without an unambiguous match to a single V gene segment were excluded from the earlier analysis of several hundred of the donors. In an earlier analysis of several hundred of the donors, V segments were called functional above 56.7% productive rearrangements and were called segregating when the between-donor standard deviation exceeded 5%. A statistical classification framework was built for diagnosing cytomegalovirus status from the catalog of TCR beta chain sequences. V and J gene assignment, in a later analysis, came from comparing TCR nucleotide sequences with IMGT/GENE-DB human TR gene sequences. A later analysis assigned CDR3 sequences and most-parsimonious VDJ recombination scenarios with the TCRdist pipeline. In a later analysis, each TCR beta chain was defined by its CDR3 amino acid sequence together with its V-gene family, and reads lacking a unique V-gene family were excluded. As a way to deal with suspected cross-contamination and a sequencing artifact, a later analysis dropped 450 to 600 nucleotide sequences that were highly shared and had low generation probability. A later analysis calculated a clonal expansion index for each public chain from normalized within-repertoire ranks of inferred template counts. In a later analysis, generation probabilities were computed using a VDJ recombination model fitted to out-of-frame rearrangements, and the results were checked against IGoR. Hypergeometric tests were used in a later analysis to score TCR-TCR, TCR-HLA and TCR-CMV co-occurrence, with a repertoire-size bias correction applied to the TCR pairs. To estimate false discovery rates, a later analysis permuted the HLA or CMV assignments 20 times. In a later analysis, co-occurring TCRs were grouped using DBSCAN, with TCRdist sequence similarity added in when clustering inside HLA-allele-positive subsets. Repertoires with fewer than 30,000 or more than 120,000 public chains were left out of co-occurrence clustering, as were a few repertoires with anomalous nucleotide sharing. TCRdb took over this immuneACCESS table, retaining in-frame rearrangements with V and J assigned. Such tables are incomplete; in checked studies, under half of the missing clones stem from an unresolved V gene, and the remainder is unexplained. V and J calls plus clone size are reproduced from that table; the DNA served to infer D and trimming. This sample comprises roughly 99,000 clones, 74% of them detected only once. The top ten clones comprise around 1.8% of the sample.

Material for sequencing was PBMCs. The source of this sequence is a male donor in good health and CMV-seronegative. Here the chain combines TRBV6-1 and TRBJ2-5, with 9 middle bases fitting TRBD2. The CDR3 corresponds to CASSVGTSKSQYF. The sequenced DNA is TGTGCCAGCAGTGTTGGGACTAGCAAGTCCCAGTACTTC.